Listed below are T cell receptor beta chains from one sample, sequenced in a study of T cells in localized non-small cell lung cancer. The data were produced by immunoSEQ multiplex PCR, yet TCRdb's version contains in-frame clones alone and is incomplete. The table records tens of thousands of clones, roughly nine tenths of them present only once. The material sequenced was PBMCs, taken before any cancer treatment. These receptors all come from a woman between 35 and 75 years old with stage II lung adenocarcinoma. CDR3s include the opening cysteine and the closing phenylalanine or tryptophan. A D gene is named only where the DNA matches it firmly. Some rows have no size entry. The others give once, few or many, or a class for an expanded clone.

V	size	D	J	DNA	CDR3
TRBV2	NA	NA	TRBJ2-1	TGTGCCAGCAGCTTGATCCAGGGGGGTTACAATGAGCAGTTCTTC	CASSLIQGGYNEQFF
TRBV29-1	medium-sized	NA	TRBJ2-7	TGCAGCGTTTCCGACAGCTACTCCTACGAGCAGTACTTC	CSVSDSYSYEQYF
TRBV5-1	NA	TRBD2	TRBJ2-1	TGCGCCAGCAGCCCGACCACTAGCGGCTCCTACAATGAGCAGTTCTTC	CASSPTTSGSYNEQFF
TRBV9	NA	NA	TRBJ1-2	TGTGCCAGCAGCGGTTTACGGGACGGCGGCTGGGGCTACACCTTC	CASSGLRDGGWGYTF
TRBV7-9	NA	NA	TRBJ2-3	TGTGCCAGCAGCTCTAACAGGGACCTCACAGATACGCAGTATTTT	CASSSNRDLTDTQYF
TRBV29-1	NA	TRBD1	TRBJ1-2	TGCAGCATCGCACAGGGGGTGAACTATGGCTACACCTTC	CSIAQGVNYGYTF
TRBV28	NA	TRBD2	TRBJ2-2	TGTGCCAGCAGTGCCGGGGGGGCCAATGGCGGGGAGCTGTTTTTT	CASSAGGANGGELFF
TRBV5-1	NA	NA	TRBJ2-5	TGCGCCAGCAAGGAGGGAGGGGGTCAAGAGACCCAGTACTTC	CASKEGGGQETQYF
TRBV23-1	NA	NA	TRBJ2-4	TGCGCCAACGGCCGGGATGAAGGGGTTCAGTACTTC	CANGRDEGVQYF
TRBV28	NA	NA	TRBJ2-7	TGTGCCAGCTCTGGACCCTACTACGAGCAGTACTTC	CASSGPYYEQYF
TRBV7-2	NA	TRBD2	TRBJ2-1	TGTGCCAGCAGCCCCGGGCTAGCGGGAACTCTGTACAATGAGCAGTTCTTC	CASSPGLAGTLYNEQFF
TRBV4-2	NA	TRBD1	TRBJ1-6	TGTGCCAGCAGCCAAACAGGGGATTGGAGGAATTCACCCCTCCACTTT	CASSQTGDWRNSPLHF
TRBV28	NA	NA	TRBJ2-2	TGTGCCAGCAGTCCTGGGGTTAGCGTGAACACCGGGGAGCTGTTTTTT	CASSPGVSVNTGELFF
TRBV7-3	NA	NA	TRBJ2-2	TGTGCCAGCAGCTTAACGGAGATGGCCGGGGAGCTGTTTTTT	CASSLTEMAGELFF